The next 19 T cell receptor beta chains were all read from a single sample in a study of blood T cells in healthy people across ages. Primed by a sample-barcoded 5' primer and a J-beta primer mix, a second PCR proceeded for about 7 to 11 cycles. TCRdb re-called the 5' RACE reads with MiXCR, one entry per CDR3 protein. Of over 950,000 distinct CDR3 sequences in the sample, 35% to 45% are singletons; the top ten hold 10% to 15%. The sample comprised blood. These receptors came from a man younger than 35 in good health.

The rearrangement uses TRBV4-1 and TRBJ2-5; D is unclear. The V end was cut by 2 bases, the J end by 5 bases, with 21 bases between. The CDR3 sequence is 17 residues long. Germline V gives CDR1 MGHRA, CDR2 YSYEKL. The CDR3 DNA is TGCGCCAGCAGCCAACCCGGGTCAGACCTACCCGAGGAGACCCAGTACTTC. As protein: CASSQPGSDLPEETQYF.

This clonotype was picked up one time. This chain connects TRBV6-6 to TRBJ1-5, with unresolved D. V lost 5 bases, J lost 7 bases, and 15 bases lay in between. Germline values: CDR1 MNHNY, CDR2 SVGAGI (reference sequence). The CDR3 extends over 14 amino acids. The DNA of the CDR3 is TGTGCCAGCAGTCGCCGCGGGGTGTGGCAGCCCCAGCATTTT. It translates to CASSRRGVWQPQHF.

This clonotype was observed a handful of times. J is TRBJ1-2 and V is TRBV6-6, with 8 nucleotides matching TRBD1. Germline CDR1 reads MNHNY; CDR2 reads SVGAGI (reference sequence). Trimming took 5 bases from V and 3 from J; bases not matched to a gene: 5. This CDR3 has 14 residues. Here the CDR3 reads CASSGQGSDYGYTF. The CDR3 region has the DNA TGTGCCAGCAGTGGACAGGGTAGCGACTATGGCTACACCTTC.

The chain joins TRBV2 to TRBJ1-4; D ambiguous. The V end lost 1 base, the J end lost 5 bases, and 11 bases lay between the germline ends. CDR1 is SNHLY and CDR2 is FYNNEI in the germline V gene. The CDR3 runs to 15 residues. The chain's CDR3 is CASSEGPGVNEKLFF. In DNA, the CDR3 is TGTGCCAGCAGTGAAGGGCCAGGCGTAAATGAAAAACTGTTTTTT.

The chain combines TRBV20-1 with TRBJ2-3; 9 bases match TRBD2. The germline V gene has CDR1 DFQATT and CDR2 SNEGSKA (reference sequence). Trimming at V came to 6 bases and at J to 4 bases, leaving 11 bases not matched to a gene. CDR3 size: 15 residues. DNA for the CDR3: TGCAGTGCAGACCTAGGCGGGGGGGCATCAGATACGCAGTATTTT. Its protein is CSADLGGGASDTQYF.

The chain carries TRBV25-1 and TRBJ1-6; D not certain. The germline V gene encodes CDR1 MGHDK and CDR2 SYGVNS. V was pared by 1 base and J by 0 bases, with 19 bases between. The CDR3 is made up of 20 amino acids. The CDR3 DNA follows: TGTGCCAGCAGTGAATCACGGCAGGCGGGATATAGCTCCTATAATTCACCCCTCCACTTT. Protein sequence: CASSESRQAGYSSYNSPLHF.

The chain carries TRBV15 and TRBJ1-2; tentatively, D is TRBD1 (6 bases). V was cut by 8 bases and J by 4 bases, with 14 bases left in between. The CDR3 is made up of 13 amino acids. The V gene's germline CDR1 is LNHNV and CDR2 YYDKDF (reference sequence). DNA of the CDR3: TGTGCCACCGACGAGGGGGGAGGCTATGGCTACACCTTC. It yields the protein CATDEGGGYGYTF.

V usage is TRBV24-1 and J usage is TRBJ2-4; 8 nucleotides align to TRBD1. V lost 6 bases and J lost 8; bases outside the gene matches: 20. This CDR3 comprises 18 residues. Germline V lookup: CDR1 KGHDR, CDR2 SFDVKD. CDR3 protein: CATSNLTGDVQGGHIQYF. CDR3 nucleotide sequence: TGTGCCACCAGTAACCTGACAGGGGACGTCCAGGGGGGACACATTCAGTACTTC.

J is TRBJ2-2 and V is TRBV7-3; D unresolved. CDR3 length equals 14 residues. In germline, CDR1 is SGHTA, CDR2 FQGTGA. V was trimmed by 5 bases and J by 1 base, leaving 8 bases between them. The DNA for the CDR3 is TGTGCCAGCAGCGCTGCCGGGAACACCGGGGAGCTGTTTTTT. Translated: CASSAAGNTGELFF.

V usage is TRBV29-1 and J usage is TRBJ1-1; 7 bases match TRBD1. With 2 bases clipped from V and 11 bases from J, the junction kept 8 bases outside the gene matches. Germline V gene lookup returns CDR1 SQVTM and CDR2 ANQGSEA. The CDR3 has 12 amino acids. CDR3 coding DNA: TGCAGCGTTGAATTGGGACAGATCTCGGCTTTCTTT. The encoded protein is CSVELGQISAFF. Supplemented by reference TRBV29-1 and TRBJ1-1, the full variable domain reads SAVISQKPSRDICQRGTSLTIQCQVDSQVTMMFWYRQQPGQSLTLIATANQGSEATYESGFVIDKFPISRPNLTFSTLTVSNMSPEDSSIYLCSVELGQISAFFGQGTRLTVV.

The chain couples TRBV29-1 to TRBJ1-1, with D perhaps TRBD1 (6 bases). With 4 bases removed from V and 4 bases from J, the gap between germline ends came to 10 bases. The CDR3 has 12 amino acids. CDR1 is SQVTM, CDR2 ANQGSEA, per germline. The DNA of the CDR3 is TGCAGCGTTGGACAGGACGGCACTGAAGCTTTCTTT. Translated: CSVGQDGTEAFF.

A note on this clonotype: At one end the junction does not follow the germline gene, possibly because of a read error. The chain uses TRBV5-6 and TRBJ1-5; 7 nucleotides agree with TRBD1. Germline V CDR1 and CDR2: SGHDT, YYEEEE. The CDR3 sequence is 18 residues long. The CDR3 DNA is TGTGCCAGCGGCTTGTTCCTACAGGGGAATGTTGGCAATCAGCCCCAGCATTTT. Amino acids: CASGLFLQGNVGNQPQHF.

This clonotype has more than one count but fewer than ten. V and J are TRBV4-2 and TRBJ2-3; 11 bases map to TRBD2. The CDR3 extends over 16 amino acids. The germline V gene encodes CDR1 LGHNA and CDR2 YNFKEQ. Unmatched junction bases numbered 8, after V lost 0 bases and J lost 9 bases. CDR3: CASSQDELAGEGTQYF. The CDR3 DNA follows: TGTGCCAGCAGCCAAGATGAACTAGCGGGGGAGGGGACGCAGTATTTT.

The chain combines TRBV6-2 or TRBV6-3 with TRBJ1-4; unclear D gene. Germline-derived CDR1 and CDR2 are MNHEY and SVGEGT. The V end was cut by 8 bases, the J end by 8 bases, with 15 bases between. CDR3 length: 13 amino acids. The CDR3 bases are TGTGCCAGCGGTGGTGAATTGGTCGAAAAACTGTTTTTT. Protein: CASGGELVEKLFF.

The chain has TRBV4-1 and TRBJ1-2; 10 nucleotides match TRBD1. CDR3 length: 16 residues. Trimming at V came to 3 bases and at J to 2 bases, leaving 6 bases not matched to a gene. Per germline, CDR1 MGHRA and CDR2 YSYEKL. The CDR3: CASSQSGQGKNYGYTF. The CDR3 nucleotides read TGCGCCAGCAGCCAGTCGGGACAGGGGAAGAACTATGGCTACACCTTC.

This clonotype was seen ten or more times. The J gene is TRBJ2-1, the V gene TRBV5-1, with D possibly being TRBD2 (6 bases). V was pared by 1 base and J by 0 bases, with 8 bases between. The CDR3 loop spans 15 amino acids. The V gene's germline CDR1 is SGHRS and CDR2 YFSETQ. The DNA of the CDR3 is TGCGCCAGCAGCTTGCTAGCGAGCTCCTACAATGAGCAGTTCTTC. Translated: CASSLLASSYNEQFF.

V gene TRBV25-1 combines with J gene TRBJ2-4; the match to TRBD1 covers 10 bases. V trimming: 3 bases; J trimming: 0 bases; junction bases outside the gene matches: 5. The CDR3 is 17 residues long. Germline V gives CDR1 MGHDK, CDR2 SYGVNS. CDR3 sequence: CASSEGTGELAKNIQYF. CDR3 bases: TGTGCCAGCAGTGAGGGGACAGGGGAATTAGCCAAAAACATTCAGTACTTC.

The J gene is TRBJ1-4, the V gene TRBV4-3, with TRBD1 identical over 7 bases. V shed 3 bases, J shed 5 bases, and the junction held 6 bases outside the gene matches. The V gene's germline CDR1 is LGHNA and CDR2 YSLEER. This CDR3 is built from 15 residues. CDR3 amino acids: CASSQTGRGNEKLFF. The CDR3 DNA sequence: TGCGCCAGCAGCCAGACAGGGAGAGGGAATGAAAAACTGTTTTTT.

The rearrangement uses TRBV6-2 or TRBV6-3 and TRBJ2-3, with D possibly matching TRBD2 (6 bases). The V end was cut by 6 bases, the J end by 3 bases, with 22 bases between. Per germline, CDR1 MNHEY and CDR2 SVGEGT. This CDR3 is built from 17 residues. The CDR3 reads CASSDGVRRGWTDTQYF. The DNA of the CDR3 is TGTGCCAGCAGCGACGGGGTAAGGCGGGGTTGGACAGATACGCAGTATTTT.